This entry lists 17 T cell receptor beta chains sequenced from one sample in a study of blood T cells in healthy people across ages. PCR was performed a second time for roughly 7 to 12 cycles using a sample-barcoded 5' primer and a J-beta primer mix. TCRdb itself ran the 5' RACE reads through MiXCR, one entry per CDR3 protein. The data contain more than 1 million distinct CDR3 sequences, more than 35% of them singletons. Material for sequencing was blood. The source is a woman aged 55-70 years in good health.

The gene calls are TRBV6-5 and TRBJ2-5; D may be TRBD1 or TRBD2 (6 bases each). The V gene lost 4 bases and the J gene lost 2 bases, with 32 bases spanning the gap. This CDR3 comprises 21 residues. Germline V CDR1 and CDR2: MNHEY, SVGAGI. Here the CDR3 DNA reads TGTGCCAGCAGTTCTACTGGGGGGCTAGGTCGATGGGCAGCCCGTCAAGAGACCCAGTACTTC. This codes for CASSSTGGLGRWAARQETQYF.

The rearrangement joins TRBV20-1 to TRBJ2-1; 13 bases align to TRBD2. The end of the DNA fits TRBJ2-7 better, so the J call may be wrong. CDR1 and CDR2 from the germline V gene are DFQATT and SNEGSKA (reference sequence). The CDR3 spans 18 residues. The CDR3 loop reads CSATVRPTSGRLYNEQYF. The CDR3 coding sequence is TGCAGTGCTACCGTTCGCCCGACTAGCGGGAGGCTCTACAATGAGCAGTACTTC.

The rearrangement links TRBV27 to TRBJ2-4, with D perhaps matching TRBD2 (5 bases). The J call may be faulty, since TRBJ2-7 better matches the DNA end. CDR3 length equals 16 residues. Germline V CDR1 and CDR2: MNHEY, SMNVEV (reference sequence). DNA of the CDR3: TGTGCCAGCAGTTCCCCTATGAGGGCCCCTGTGAACGAGCAGTACTTC. It translates to CASSSPMRAPVNEQYF.

This clonotype was seen a few times. This rearrangement joins TRBV27 to TRBJ2-7, with D possibly being TRBD2 (6 bases). The germline gives CDR1 MNHEY, CDR2 SMNVEV (reference sequence). This CDR3 comprises 17 residues. V was cut by 5 bases and J by 5 bases, with 25 bases left in between. Written as DNA, the CDR3 is TGTGCCAGCAGTCTCGTTTTACTCCAGGAGGGATCCCACGAGCAGTACTTC. It specifies CASSLVLLQEGSHEQYF.

This clonotype occurred a few times. The chain employs TRBV5-1 and TRBJ2-1, with 8 positions matching TRBD2. The trim removed 5 bases at V and 9 bases at J, leaving 10 bases unmatched. Germline V gives CDR1 SGHRS, CDR2 YFSETQ. The CDR3 is 14 residues long. The CDR3 region has the DNA TGCGCCAGCAGAAAGGGACTAGTGAATGGTGAGCAGTTCTTC. The encoded protein is CASRKGLVNGEQFF.

The chain uses TRBV13 and TRBJ2-7, with D possibly TRBD2 on 5 matching bases. TRBJ2-5 matches the DNA end more closely, so the J call is doubtful. From germline, CDR1 is PRHDT and CDR2 FYEKMQ (reference sequence). The CDR3 contains 15 residues. The CDR3 is CASSLATTRGETQYF. In nucleotides, the CDR3 is TGTGCCAGCAGCTTAGCTACTACTAGAGGAGAGACCCAGTACTTC.

This clonotype was seen a few times. V and J are TRBV29-1 and TRBJ1-5, with D maybe TRBD1 (5 bases). Trimming removed 2 bases from V and 4 bases from J, with 12 bases in between. CDR1 and CDR2 from the germline V gene are SQVTM and ANQGSEA. The CDR3 spans 14 residues. CDR3 sequence: CSVELGGGNQPQHF. The CDR3 nucleotides read TGCAGCGTTGAATTGGGGGGTGGGAATCAGCCCCAGCATTTT.

This clonotype was counted once. The genes are TRBV11-2 and TRBJ2-4; 11 nucleotides align to TRBD2. The last part of the DNA fits TRBJ2-7 better; the J call may be wrong. Germline V gene sequence: CDR1 SGHAT, CDR2 FQNNGV. The CDR3 extends over 15 amino acids. CDR3 sequence reads: CASRRTSGQSYEQYF. The CDR3 coding sequence is TGTGCCAGCAGAAGGACTAGCGGGCAATCCTACGAGCAGTACTTC.

V usage is TRBV11-2 and J usage is TRBJ2-2, with D hard to call. V was cut by 5 bases and J by 3 bases, with 19 bases left in between. Germline CDR1 reads SGHAT; CDR2 reads FQNNGV. CDR3 size: 17 residues. The CDR3 DNA is TGTGCCAGCAGCCCACTACAGCGATCCTATGACACCGGGGAGCTGTTTTTT. Its protein is CASSPLQRSYDTGELFF.

The chain has TRBV7-2 and TRBJ2-5; possible D gene TRBD1, 6 bases. Germline V gene lookup returns CDR1 SGHTA and CDR2 FQGNSA. The CDR3 sequence is 12 residues long. Trimming cost V 10 bases and J 0 bases, with 9 bases left between them. The CDR3 reads CATGQYQETQYF. CDR3 DNA: TGTGCCACAGGACAGTACCAAGAGACCCAGTACTTC.

The rearrangement uses TRBV30 and TRBJ2-7, with 15 bases matching TRBD2. Unmatched junction bases numbered 10, after V lost 3 bases and J lost 4 bases. The germline V gene has CDR1 GTSNPN and CDR2 SVGIG (reference sequence). The CDR3 is 17 residues long. The CDR3: CAWSAGTSGRRGYEQYF. The DNA of the CDR3 is TGTGCCTGGAGCGCCGGGACTAGCGGGAGGAGAGGGTACGAGCAGTACTTC.

V is TRBV27 and J is TRBJ2-7, with 16 bases matching TRBD2. Germline CDR1 reads MNHEY; CDR2 reads SMNVEV (reference sequence). Trimming cost V 8 bases and J 12 bases; bases outside gene matches: 16. This CDR3 has 16 amino acids. This chain's CDR3 is CASCPSTGLAGGRLYF. The CDR3 bases are TGTGCCAGCTGCCCCTCGACGGGACTAGCGGGAGGGCGCCTGTACTTC.

This clonotype has just a few counts. V gene TRBV2 combines with J gene TRBJ2-1; 13 positions agree with TRBD2. V shed 4 bases and J 8 bases; nucleotides not matched to a gene: 5. There are 15 residues in the CDR3. Germline-derived CDR1 and CDR2 are SNHLY and FYNNEI. For the CDR3, the DNA is TGTGCCAGCAGTGCACTAGCGGGAGGGCCGTATGAGCAGTTCTTC. Its translation is CASSALAGGPYEQFF.

The chain joins TRBV20-1 to TRBJ1-4; D unresolved. CDR1 and CDR2 (germline): DFQATT, SNEGSKA (reference sequence). Deletions cut 1 base from V and 0 bases from J, with 9 bases between. The CDR3 loop spans 15 amino acids. The CDR3 region has the DNA TGCAGTGCTAGAGTTCCGGGTACAACTAATGAAAAACTGTTTTTT. This gives the protein CSARVPGTTNEKLFF.

In this sample, this clonotype turned up many times. This sequence joins TRBV7-2 and TRBJ2-7; D is unresolved. The V end was cut by 7 bases, the J end by 2 bases, with 15 bases between. The germline gives CDR1 SGHTA, CDR2 FQGNSA. The CDR3 extends over 14 amino acids. The CDR3 DNA reads as TGTGCCAGCACCAAAGACTCTGTTGCCTACGAGCAGTACTTC. It encodes CASTKDSVAYEQYF.

This clonotype turned up a few times. The rearrangement uses TRBV20-1 and TRBJ2-7; 7 bases match TRBD2. Germline V lookup: CDR1 DFQATT, CDR2 SNEGSKA (reference sequence). This CDR3 is 13 amino acids long. J gave up 2 bases and V 4 bases, and 5 bases lay outside the gene matches. CDR3 coding DNA: TGCAGTGCTATAAGCGGGAAAGCCTACGAGCAGTACTTC. This codes for CSAISGKAYEQYF.

The chain is built from TRBV6-1 and TRBJ2-7; a weak D match, TRBD2 (5 bases). Trimming left V 6 bases short and J 3 bases short, with 18 bases between. In germline, CDR1 is MNHNS, CDR2 SASEGT. The CDR3 is 15 residues long. The CDR3 region is CASSVGEGSVYEQYF. For the CDR3, the DNA is TGTGCCAGCAGCGTTGGAGAGGGATCAGTCTACGAGCAGTACTTC.